This T cell receptor beta chain was retrieved from a study of blood T cell repertoires in COVID-19. Study-wide background: PBMCs, B-cell-depleted T cells, or T cells provided the cDNA or gDNA that made up the material.

The ends were cut back, 5 bases at V and 4 bases at J, with 14 bases in the middle. Germline CDR1 LNHDA, CDR2 SQIVND (reference sequence). This CDR3 comprises 14 residues. Under the authors' procedure: From reference gene primer amplification, estimates of nucleated cell counts were derived. Sequencing was performed with immunoSEQ multiplex PCR; in TCRdb, only in-frame clones are kept and a portion is missing. The V and J calls and clone size were taken over from that table, and D and trimming were inferred from the DNA. The sample has roughly 250,000 clones; around 81% are singletons. The sample taken for sequencing was peripheral blood. The receptor was isolated from a person between 65 and 79 years old with COVID-19, enrolled during active disease. The chain links TRBV19 to TRBJ2-5; weak D call: TRBD1 (6 bases). This CDR3 is CASSGTIRGETQYF. CDR3 bases: TGTGCCAGTAGTGGGACAATTCGAGGAGAGACCCAGTACTTC.